The 21 T cell receptor beta chains presented below share a single source sample, sequenced in a study of shared clonotypes between healthy human individuals. Sequencing was performed with immunoSEQ multiplex PCR; in TCRdb, only in-frame clones are kept and a portion is missing. The sample lists about 2 million clones, about 95% seen once, with roughly 1.2% in the top ten. CD45RO-negative, CCR7-positively selected cells formed the naive CD8 fraction, excluding terminally differentiated effector memory CD45RA+ cells. Input material: naive CD8+ T cells sorted from blood. The receptors derive from a man aged 18 to 29 in good health.

Only one count was recorded for this clone. The CDR3 DNA sequence: TGTGCCAGCAGCTTCAGGGAGAACTCCTACGAGCAGTACTTC. Translation gives CASSFRENSYEQYF. The chain couples TRBV5-6 to TRBJ2-7, with D perhaps matching TRBD1 or TRBD2 (5 bases each). CDR1 is SGHDT and CDR2 is YYEEEE in the germline V gene. V lost 2 bases to trimming and J lost 0 bases, with 9 bases between them. The CDR3 contains 14 residues. Full variable domain (outside the CDR3, taken from reference TRBV5-6 and TRBJ2-7): DAGVTQSPTHLIKTRGQQVTLRCSPKSGHDTVSWYQQALGQGPQFIFQYYEEEERQRGNFPDRFSGHQFPNYSSELNVNALLLGDSALYLCASSFRENSYEQYFGPGTRLTVT.

As DNA, the CDR3 is TGTGCTAGTGGTGTTGACAGGGCCAATCATTTT. Translating it yields CASGVDRANHF. The chain has TRBV12-5 and TRBJ1-5; TRBD1 aligns across 7 bases. The CDR3 runs 11 residues. Germline V lookup: CDR1 LGHNT, CDR2 FRNRAP. After removal of 5 bases from V and 16 bases from J, the junction contained 8 bases not matched to a gene.

V is TRBV9 and J is TRBJ2-7; 7 nucleotides line up with TRBD1. Germline loops: CDR1 SGDLS, CDR2 YYNGEE. This CDR3 is 16 amino acids long. The junction had 10 bases not matched to a gene; V was cut back by 0 bases and J by 4 bases. This chain's CDR3 is CASSVGRGLGAYEQYF. CDR3 DNA: TGTGCCAGCAGCGTAGGAAGGGGGCTCGGTGCGTACGAGCAGTACTTC.

V and J are TRBV30 and TRBJ2-1, with 7 positions matching TRBD1. Germline V gene lookup returns CDR1 GTSNPN and CDR2 SVGIG (reference sequence). CDR3 length: 13 amino acids. V was pared by 4 bases and J by 4 bases, with 4 bases of the junction left unmatched. CDR3 in amino acids: CAWTSGGYNEQFF. CDR3 in DNA: TGTGCCTGGACCTCAGGGGGATACAATGAGCAGTTCTTC.

The V gene is TRBV7-9, the J gene TRBJ2-5, with 11 bases fitting TRBD2. From germline, CDR1 is SEHNR and CDR2 FQNEAQ (reference sequence). V shed 7 bases and J 1 base; nucleotides not matched to a gene: 5. The CDR3 length is 15 residues. Written as DNA, the CDR3 is TGTGCCAGCACACCGGGACTAGCGGTCCAAGAGACCCAGTACTTC. This encodes CASTPGLAVQETQYF.

The chain carries TRBV4-1 and TRBJ2-2; 7 nucleotides line up with TRBD1. V lost 4 bases and J lost 5; bases outside the gene matches: 7. The CDR3 runs to 15 residues. Germline V lookup: CDR1 MGHRA, CDR2 YSYEKL. CDR3 DNA sequence: TGCGCCAGCAGCCCACCAGGGGGATGGACCGGGGAGCTGTTTTTT. Protein sequence: CASSPPGGWTGELFF.

The chain recombines TRBV5-1 with TRBJ1-2; the match to TRBD1 covers 9 bases. V lost 0 bases, J lost 2 bases, and 5 bases stayed unmatched. Germline CDR1 SGHRS, CDR2 YFSETQ. CDR3 length equals 16 residues. CDR3 coding DNA: TGCGCCAGCAGCTTGGGGACAGGGGAATGGAACTATGGCTACACCTTC. Translated: CASSLGTGEWNYGYTF.

V usage is TRBV13 and J usage is TRBJ2-1, with 11 bases identical to TRBD2. In germline, CDR1 is PRHDT, CDR2 FYEKMQ (reference sequence). J gave up 10 bases and V 5 bases, and 16 bases lay outside the gene matches. This CDR3 region has 17 residues. The CDR3 nucleotides are TGTGCCAGCAGCCCCTGGGTAGCGGGAGGGAGTCGAGAAGAGCAGTTCTTC. Residues: CASSPWVAGGSREEQFF.

Comment on this clone: Other DNA sequences in the sample encode the same CDR3. The chain couples TRBV7-9 to TRBJ2-1; D ambiguous. The germline V gene encodes CDR1 SEHNR and CDR2 FQNEAQ (reference sequence). V was clipped by 1 base and J by 10 bases, with 8 bases between them. The CDR3 runs to 12 residues. The CDR3 loop reads CASSLGATEQFF. The CDR3 DNA reads as TGTGCCAGCAGCTTAGGGGCCACAGAGCAGTTCTTC.

Details on this clone: Other DNA variants within this sample encode the same CDR3. The CDR3 region is CASSEGGDTEAFF. The CDR3 region has the DNA TGTGCCAGCAGTGAGGGGGGTGACACTGAAGCTTTCTTT. V is TRBV9 and J is TRBJ1-1, with D possibly matching TRBD1 (6 bases). Trimming removed 5 bases at V and 3 bases at J, with 11 bases between. Germline V CDR1 and CDR2: SGDLS, YYNGEE. There are 13 residues in the CDR3.

The chain recombines TRBV11-1 with TRBJ1-4, with D unresolved. Trimming removed 3 bases from V and 5 bases from J, with 10 bases in between. The CDR3 runs to 14 residues. The germline V gene encodes CDR1 SGHAT and CDR2 FQDESV (reference sequence). The CDR3 is CASSLGGGNEKLFF. For the CDR3, the DNA is TGTGCCAGCAGCTTGGGAGGCGGCAATGAAAAACTGTTTTTT. The entire variable domain, with the rest obtained from reference TRBV11-1 and TRBJ1-4, is as follows: EAEVAQSPRYKITEKSQAVAFWCDPISGHATLYWYRQILGQGPELLVQFQDESVVDDSQLPKDRFSAERLKGVDSTLKIQPAELGDSAMYLCASSLGGGNEKLFFGSGTQLSVL.

The chain is built from TRBV7-8 and TRBJ2-5; 7 nucleotides match TRBD2. Germline V gives CDR1 SGHVS, CDR2 FQNEAQ. The CDR3 has 17 amino acids. The junction had 14 bases not matched to a gene; V was cut back by 4 bases and J by 3 bases. CDR3 protein: CASSSGLILAVEETQYF. DNA of the CDR3: TGTGCCAGCAGCTCGGGGCTTATCCTAGCGGTGGAAGAGACCCAGTACTTC.

The genes are TRBV13 and TRBJ1-3; D is unclear. Germline CDR1 reads PRHDT; CDR2 reads FYEKMQ (reference sequence). Trimming shortened V by 5 bases and J by 0 bases, and 8 bases separated the two germline ends. The CDR3 runs to 14 residues. The CDR3: CASSIRYSGNTIYF. The CDR3 DNA sequence: TGTGCCAGCAGCATCAGGTACTCTGGAAACACCATATATTTT.

V is TRBV10-3 and J is TRBJ1-1; TRBD1 aligns across 7 bases. Germline lookup yields CDR1 ENHRY and CDR2 SYGVKD. V gave up 10 bases and J gave up 3 bases; unmatched junction bases: 14. CDR3 length: 15 amino acids. CDR3 DNA: TGTGCCACCTATGGGGCAGGGGGGACATACACTGAAGCTTTCTTT. This encodes CATYGAGGTYTEAFF.

Concerning this clone itself: This same CDR3 is encoded by further DNA sequences in the sample. V gene TRBV5-1 combines with J gene TRBJ2-1; 7 bases map to TRBD1. Per germline, CDR1 SGHRS and CDR2 YFSETQ. V lost 3 bases, J lost 6 bases, and 0 bases stayed unmatched. The CDR3 contains 12 residues. As DNA, the CDR3 is TGCGCCAGCAGCTCAGGGGGCAATGAGCAGTTCTTC. This codes for CASSSGGNEQFF.

Comment on this clone: Other DNA sequences of this sample code for an identical CDR3. The chain is built from TRBV7-9 and TRBJ2-3; TRBD1 might be the D (5 bases). The V end was cut by 3 bases, the J end by 0 bases, with 7 bases between. There are 14 residues in the CDR3. Germline assignment: CDR1 SEHNR and CDR2 FQNEAQ (reference sequence). CDR3 in amino acids: CASSFDSSTDTQYF. The CDR3 DNA reads TGTGCCAGCAGCTTTGACAGTAGCACAGATACGCAGTATTTT.

The CDR3 is CAISEFRSDEQFF. CDR3 bases: TGTGCCATCAGTGAGTTTAGGAGCGATGAGCAGTTCTTC. V is TRBV10-3 and J is TRBJ2-1; unclear D gene. This CDR3 spans 13 amino acids. The ends were cut back, 1 base at V and 8 bases at J, with 9 bases in the middle. CDR1 ENHRY and CDR2 SYGVKD come from the germline V gene.

The chain uses TRBV19 and TRBJ2-7; a possible D gene is TRBD2 (5 bases). The CDR3 runs 14 residues. Trimming shortened V by 1 base and J by 5 bases, and 12 bases separated the two germline ends. From germline, CDR1 is LNHDA and CDR2 SQIVND (reference sequence). CDR3 nucleotide sequence: TGTGCCAGTAGTATAGCCCCGGGGTATGACGAGCAGTACTTC. Its translation is CASSIAPGYDEQYF.

V is TRBV7-9 and J is TRBJ2-7, with TRBD1 matching over 8 bases. The junction had 8 bases not matched to a gene; V was cut back by 5 bases and J by 2 bases. The CDR3 consists of 15 residues. CDR1 is SEHNR, CDR2 FQNEAQ, per germline (reference sequence). CDR3 DNA sequence: TGTGCCAGCAGCAACCCCGGGACAGGTACCTACGAGCAGTACTTC. Its protein product is CASSNPGTGTYEQYF.

V and J are TRBV7-3 and TRBJ2-5; D is ambiguous. The V gene's germline CDR1 is SGHTA and CDR2 FQGTGA. V was cut by 2 bases and J by 5 bases, with 9 bases left in between. The CDR3 contains 13 residues. CDR3 in DNA: TGTGCCAGCAGCTTAGTAGGGCCGGAGACCCAGTACTTC. It is translated as CASSLVGPETQYF.

The chain has TRBV9 and TRBJ2-1, with TRBD1 matching over 7 bases. CDR3 size: 14 residues. The germline V gene has CDR1 SGDLS and CDR2 YYNGEE. The V and J ends lost 4 bases and 6 bases, in that order; junction bases with no gene match: 7. The CDR3 coding sequence is TGTGCCAGCAGCCGGGACAGAACATTCAATGAGCAGTTCTTC. Translated: CASSRDRTFNEQFF.